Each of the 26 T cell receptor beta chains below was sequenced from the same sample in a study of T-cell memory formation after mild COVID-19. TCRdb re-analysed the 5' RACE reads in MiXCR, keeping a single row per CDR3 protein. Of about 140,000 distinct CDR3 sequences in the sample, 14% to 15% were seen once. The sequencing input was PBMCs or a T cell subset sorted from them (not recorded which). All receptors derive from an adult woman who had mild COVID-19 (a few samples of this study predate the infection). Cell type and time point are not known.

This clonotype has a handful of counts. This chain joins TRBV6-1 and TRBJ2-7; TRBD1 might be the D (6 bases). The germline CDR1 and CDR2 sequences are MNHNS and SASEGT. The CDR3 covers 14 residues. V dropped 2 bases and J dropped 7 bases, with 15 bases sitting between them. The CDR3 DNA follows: TGTGCCAGCAGTGAATTCAGGGGTCTAGAGGAGCAGTACTTC. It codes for CASSEFRGLEEQYF.

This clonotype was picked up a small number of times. DNA for the CDR3: TGCGCCAGCAGCCTTCGCGGTTATGGCTACACCTTC. It yields the protein CASSLRGYGYTF. The chain carries TRBV4-1 and TRBJ1-2; D is uncertain. Germline V gene data show CDR1 as MGHRA and CDR2 as YSYEKL. The CDR3 contains 12 residues. Trimming took off 4 bases at V and 5 bases at J, with 8 bases between the two ends.

DNA for the CDR3: TGTGCCAGCAGCTTTACGTCAGGTTGGTCGGGTAGCAATCAGCCCCAGCATTTT. Its protein is CASSFTSGWSGSNQPQHF. This chain links TRBV5-6 with TRBJ1-5; D gene ambiguous. Trimming pared 2 bases from V and 0 bases from J, leaving 18 bases between. Germline lookup yields CDR1 SGHDT and CDR2 YYEEEE. The CDR3 spans 18 residues.

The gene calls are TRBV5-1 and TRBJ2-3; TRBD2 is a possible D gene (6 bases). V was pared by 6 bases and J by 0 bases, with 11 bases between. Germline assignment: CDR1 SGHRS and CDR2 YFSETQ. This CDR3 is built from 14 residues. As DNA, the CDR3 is TGCGCCAGCAATCCGAGCGGGAGCACAGATACGCAGTATTTT. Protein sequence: CASNPSGSTDTQYF. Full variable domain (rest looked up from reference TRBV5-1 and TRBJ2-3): KAGVTQTPRYLIKTRGQQVTLSCSPISGHRSVSWYQQTPGQGLQFLFEYFSETQRNKGNFPGRFSGRQFSNSRSEMNVSTLELGDSALYLCASNPSGSTDTQYFGPGTRLTVL.

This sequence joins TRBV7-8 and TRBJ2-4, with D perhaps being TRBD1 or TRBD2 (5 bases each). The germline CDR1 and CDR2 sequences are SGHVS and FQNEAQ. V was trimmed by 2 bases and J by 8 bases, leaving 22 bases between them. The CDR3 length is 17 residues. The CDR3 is CASSLIEGTGPRDIQYF. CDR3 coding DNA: TGTGCCAGCAGCTTAATTGAGGGTACCGGTCCCAGGGACATTCAGTACTTC.

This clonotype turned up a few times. The chain's CDR3 is CASSLSTGPQHYNEQFF. The CDR3 DNA reads TGTGCCAGCAGTTTATCCACAGGGCCCCAGCATTACAATGAGCAGTTCTTC. This rearrangement joins TRBV12-3 or TRBV12-4 to TRBJ2-1; D perhaps matches TRBD1 (6 bases). The CDR3 runs to 17 residues. V was shortened by 2 bases and J by 4 bases, with 18 bases between the two germline ends.

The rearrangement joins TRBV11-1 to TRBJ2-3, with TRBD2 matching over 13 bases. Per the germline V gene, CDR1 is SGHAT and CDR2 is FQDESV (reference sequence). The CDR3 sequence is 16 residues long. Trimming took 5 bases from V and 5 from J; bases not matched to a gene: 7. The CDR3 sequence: CASSHRLAGGIDTQYF. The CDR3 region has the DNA TGTGCCAGCAGCCACCGACTAGCGGGGGGAATAGATACGCAGTATTTT.

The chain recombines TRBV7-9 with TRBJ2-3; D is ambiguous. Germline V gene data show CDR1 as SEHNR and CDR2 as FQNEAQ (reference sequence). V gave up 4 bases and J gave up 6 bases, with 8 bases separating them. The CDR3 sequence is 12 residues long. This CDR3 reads CASSYPWDTQYF. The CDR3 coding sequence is TGTGCCAGCAGCTATCCGTGGGATACGCAGTATTTT.

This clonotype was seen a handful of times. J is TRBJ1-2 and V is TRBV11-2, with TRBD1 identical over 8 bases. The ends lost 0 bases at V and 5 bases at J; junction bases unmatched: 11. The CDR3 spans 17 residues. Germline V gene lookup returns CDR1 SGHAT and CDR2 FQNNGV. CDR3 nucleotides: TGTGCCAGCAGCTTAGATCCTGACCAGGGGGCCCCATATGGCTACACCTTC. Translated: CASSLDPDQGAPYGYTF.

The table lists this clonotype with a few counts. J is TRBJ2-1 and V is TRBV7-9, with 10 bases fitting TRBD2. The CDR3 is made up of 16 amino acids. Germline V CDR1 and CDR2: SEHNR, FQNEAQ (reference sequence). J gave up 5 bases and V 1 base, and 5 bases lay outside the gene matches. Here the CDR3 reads CASSLGTSGVHNEQFF. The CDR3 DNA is TGTGCCAGCAGCTTAGGTACTAGCGGGGTCCACAATGAGCAGTTCTTC.

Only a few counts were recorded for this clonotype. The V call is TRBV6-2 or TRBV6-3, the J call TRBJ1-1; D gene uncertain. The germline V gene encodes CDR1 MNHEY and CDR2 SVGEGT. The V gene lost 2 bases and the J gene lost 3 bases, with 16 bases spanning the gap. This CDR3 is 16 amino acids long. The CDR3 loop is CASSYNEGNGDTEAFF. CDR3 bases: TGTGCCAGCAGTTACAACGAAGGGAACGGGGACACTGAAGCTTTCTTT.

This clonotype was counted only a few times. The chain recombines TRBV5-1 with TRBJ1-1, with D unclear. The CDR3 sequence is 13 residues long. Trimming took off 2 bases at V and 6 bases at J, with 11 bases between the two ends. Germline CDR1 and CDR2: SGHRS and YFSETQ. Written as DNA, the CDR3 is TGCGCCAGCAGCTTAAGTGATGGCGCTGAAGCTTTCTTT. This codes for CASSLSDGAEAFF.

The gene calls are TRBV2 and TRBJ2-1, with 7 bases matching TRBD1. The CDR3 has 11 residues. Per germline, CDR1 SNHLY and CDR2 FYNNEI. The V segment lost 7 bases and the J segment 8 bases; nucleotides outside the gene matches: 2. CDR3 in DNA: TGTGCCAGCAACAGGGGCTATGAGCAGTTCTTC. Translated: CASNRGYEQFF.

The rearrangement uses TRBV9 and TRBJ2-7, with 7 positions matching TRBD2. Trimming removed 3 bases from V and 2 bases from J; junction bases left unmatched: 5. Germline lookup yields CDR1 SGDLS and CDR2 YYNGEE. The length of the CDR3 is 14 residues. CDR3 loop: CASSEAGSPYEQYF. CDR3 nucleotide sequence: TGTGCCAGCAGCGAAGCGGGATCCCCCTACGAGCAGTACTTC.

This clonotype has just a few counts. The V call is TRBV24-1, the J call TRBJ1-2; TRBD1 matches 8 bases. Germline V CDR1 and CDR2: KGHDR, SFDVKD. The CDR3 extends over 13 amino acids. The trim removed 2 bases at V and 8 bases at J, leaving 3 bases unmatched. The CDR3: CATSDSGGKGYTF. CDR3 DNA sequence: TGTGCCACCAGTGATTCAGGGGGCAAGGGCTACACCTTC.

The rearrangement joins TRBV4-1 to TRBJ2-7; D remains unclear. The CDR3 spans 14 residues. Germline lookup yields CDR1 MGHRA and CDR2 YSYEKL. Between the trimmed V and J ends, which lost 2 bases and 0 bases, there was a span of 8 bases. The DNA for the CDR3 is TGCGCCAGCAGCCAAAGTTACAGCTCCTACGAGCAGTACTTC. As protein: CASSQSYSSYEQYF.

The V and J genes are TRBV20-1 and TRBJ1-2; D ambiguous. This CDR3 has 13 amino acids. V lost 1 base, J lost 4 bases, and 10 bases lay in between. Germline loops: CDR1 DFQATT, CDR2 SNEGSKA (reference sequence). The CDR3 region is CSARGPPVYGYTF. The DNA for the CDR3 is TGCAGTGCTAGAGGTCCCCCAGTCTATGGCTACACCTTC.

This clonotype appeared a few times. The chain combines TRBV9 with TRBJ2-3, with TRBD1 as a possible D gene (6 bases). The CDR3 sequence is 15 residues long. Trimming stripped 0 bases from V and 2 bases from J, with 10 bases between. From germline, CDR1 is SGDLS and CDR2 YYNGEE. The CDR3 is CASSVDTGYTDTQYF. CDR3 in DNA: TGTGCCAGCAGCGTAGATACAGGGTACACAGATACGCAGTATTTT.

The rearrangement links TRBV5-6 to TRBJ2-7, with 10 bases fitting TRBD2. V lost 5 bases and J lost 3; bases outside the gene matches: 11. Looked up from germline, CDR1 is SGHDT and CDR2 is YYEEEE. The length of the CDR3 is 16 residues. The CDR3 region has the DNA TGTGCCAGCAGATTGCAATCGGGACTAGCGTACTACGAGCAGTACTTC. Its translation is CASRLQSGLAYYEQYF.

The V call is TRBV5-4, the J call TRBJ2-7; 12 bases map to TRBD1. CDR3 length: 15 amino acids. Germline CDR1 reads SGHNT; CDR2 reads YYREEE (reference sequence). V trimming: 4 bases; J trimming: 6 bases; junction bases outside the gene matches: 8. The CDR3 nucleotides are TGTGCCAGCAGCCACACCGGGACAGGGGGCGCCGAGCAGTACTTC. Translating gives CASSHTGTGGAEQYF.

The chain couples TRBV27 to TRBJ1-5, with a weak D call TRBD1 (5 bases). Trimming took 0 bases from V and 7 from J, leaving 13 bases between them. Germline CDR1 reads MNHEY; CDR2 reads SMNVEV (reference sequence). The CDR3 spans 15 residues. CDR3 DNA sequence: TGTGCCAGCAGTTTATCGGGGGGATCGTGGCAGCCCCAGCATTTT. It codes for CASSLSGGSWQPQHF.

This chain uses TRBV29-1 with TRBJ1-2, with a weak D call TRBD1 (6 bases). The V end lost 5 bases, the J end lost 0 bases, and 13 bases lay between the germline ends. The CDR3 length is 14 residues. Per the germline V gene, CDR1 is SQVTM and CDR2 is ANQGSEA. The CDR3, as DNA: TGCAGCGTTAAACAACAGGGAGCTAACTATGGCTACACCTTC. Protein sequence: CSVKQQGANYGYTF.

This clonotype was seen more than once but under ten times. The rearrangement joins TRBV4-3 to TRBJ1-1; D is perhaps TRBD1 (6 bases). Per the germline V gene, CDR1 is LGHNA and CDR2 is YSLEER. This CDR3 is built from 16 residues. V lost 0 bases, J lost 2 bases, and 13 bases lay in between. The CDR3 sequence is CASSQDQGPTNTEAFF. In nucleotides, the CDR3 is TGCGCCAGCAGCCAAGATCAGGGGCCAACAAACACTGAAGCTTTCTTT.

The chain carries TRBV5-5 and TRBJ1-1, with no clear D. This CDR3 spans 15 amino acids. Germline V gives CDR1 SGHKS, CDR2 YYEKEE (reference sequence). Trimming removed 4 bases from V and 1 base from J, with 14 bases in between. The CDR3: CASSIARAANTEAFF. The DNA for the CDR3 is TGTGCCAGCAGCATCGCGAGGGCGGCGAACACTGAAGCTTTCTTT.

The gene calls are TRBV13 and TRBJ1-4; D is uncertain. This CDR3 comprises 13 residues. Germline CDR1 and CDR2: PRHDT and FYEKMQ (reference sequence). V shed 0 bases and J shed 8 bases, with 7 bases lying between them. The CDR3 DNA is TGTGCCAGCAGCTTAGGGACGGGGGAAAAACTGTTTTTT. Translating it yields CASSLGTGEKLFF.

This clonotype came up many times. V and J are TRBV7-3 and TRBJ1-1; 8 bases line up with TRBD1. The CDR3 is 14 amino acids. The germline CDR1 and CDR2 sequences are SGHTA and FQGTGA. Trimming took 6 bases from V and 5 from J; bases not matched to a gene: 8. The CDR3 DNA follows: TGTGCCAGCAGTACAGGGGGAATGGGGACTGAAGCTTTCTTT. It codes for CASSTGGMGTEAFF.